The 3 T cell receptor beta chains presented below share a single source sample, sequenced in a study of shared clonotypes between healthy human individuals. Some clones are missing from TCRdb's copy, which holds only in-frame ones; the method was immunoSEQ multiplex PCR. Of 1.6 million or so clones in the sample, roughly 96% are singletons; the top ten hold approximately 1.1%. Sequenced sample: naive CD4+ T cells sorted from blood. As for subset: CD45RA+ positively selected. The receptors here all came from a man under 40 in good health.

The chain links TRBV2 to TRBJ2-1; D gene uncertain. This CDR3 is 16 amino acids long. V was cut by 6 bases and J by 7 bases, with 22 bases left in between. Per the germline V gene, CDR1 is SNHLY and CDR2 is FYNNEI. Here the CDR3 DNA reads TGTGCCAGCAGGCTTCCGCCTAGTCGCTCGAGGAATGAGCAGTTCTTC. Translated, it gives CASRLPPSRSRNEQFF.

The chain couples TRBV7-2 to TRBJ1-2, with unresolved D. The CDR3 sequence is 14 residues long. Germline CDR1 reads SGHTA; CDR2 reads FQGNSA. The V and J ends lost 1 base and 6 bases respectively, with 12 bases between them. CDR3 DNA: TGTGCCAGCAGCTTAGTCGGGAGTAAGCATGGCTACACCTTC. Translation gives CASSLVGSKHGYTF. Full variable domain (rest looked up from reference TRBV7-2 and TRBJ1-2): GAGVSQSPSNKVTEKGKDVELRCDPISGHTALYWYRQSLGQGLEFLIYFQGNSAPDKSGLPSDRFSAERTGGSVSTLTIQRTQQEDSAVYLCASSLVGSKHGYTFGSGTRLTVV.

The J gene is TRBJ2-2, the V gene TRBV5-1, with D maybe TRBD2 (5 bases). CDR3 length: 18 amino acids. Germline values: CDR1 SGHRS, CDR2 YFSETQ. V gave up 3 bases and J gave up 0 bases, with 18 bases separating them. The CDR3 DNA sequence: TGCGCCAGCAGCTCGGCCAGCGGAGGAATCACGAACACCGGGGAGCTGTTTTTT. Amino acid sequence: CASSSASGGITNTGELFF.